This T cell receptor (beta chain) originates from a study of T cell changes during pregnancy in multiple sclerosis. The repertoire was sequenced with immunoSEQ multiplex PCR; TCRdb's copy has only in-frame clones and lacks some. The sample gives 69,000 or so clones, around nine tenths of which show up once; 0.29% is in the top ten. The V and J ends lost 4 bases and 1 base respectively, with 5 bases between them. The CDR3 extends over 12 amino acids. Germline CDR1 and CDR2: SGHRS and YFSETQ. The sample in question was CD4+ T cells from peripheral blood mononuclear cells, obtained in the third trimester of pregnancy. The clonotype originates from a female donor in good health, enrolled as a control in a pregnancy study. The V gene is TRBV5-1, the J gene TRBJ2-5; D is uncertain. The DNA of the CDR3 is TGCGCCAGCAGCCCCCGCCAAGAGACCCAGTACTTC. Amino acids: CASSPRQETQYF. The variable domain in full, completed from reference TRBV5-1 and TRBJ2-5, reads KAGVTQTPRYLIKTRGQQVTLSCSPISGHRSVSWYQQTPGQGLQFLFEYFSETQRNKGNFPGRFSGRQFSNSRSEMNVSTLELGDSALYLCASSPRQETQYFGPGTRLLVL.